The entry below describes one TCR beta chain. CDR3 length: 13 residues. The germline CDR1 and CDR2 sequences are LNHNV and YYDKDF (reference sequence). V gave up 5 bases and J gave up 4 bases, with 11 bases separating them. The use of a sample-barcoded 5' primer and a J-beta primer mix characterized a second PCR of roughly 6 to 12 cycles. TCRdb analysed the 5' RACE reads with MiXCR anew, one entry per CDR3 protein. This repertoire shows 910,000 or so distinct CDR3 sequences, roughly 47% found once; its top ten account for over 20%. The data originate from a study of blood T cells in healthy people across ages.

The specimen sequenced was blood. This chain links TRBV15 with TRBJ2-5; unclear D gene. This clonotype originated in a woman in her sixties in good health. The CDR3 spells CATSLQLPETQYF. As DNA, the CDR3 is TGTGCCACCAGCTTACAGTTGCCAGAGACCCAGTACTTC. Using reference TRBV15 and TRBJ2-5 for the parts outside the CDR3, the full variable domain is DAMVIQNPRYQVTQFGKPVTLSCSQTLNHNVMYWYQQKSSQAPKLLFHYYDKDFNNEADTPDNFQSRRPNTSFCFLDIRSPGLGDTAMYLCATSLQLPETQYFGPGTRLLVL.